This entry describes one T cell receptor beta chain. This sample was taken from a study of blood T cells in healthy people across ages. A sample-barcoded 5' primer and a J-beta primer mix were used in a second PCR of roughly 7 to 11 cycles. One entry per CDR3 protein results from TCRdb running MiXCR on the 5' RACE reads. The sample lists some 920,000 distinct CDR3 sequences; just over 50% were seen once. This TCR was recovered from a woman aged 60-75 years in good health. Sequenced sample: blood.

The CDR3 DNA is TGCGCCAGCAGCCAAGATAATATTGGCGGGATCCTCTCCTACGAGCAGTACTTC. Its protein product is CASSQDNIGGILSYEQYF. The V gene is TRBV4-3, the J gene TRBJ2-7; a weak D match, TRBD2 (6 bases). From germline, CDR1 is LGHNA and CDR2 YSLEER. The V end lost 0 bases, the J end lost 0 bases, and 18 bases lay between the germline ends. This CDR3 is built from 18 residues.